One sample yielded the 7 T cell receptor beta chains listed below, sequenced in a study of blood T cell repertoires in COVID-19. The data were produced by immunoSEQ multiplex PCR, yet TCRdb's version contains in-frame clones alone and is incomplete. The table lists around 380,000 clones, over 65% of them singletons. Specimen: peripheral blood. The receptor source for this set is a human donor with acute or convalescent COVID-19. The donor label of this sample is uncertain.

J is TRBJ1-2 and V is TRBV11-2; possibly TRBD1 for D (6 bases). Germline V gene data show CDR1 as SGHAT and CDR2 as FQNNGV. Trimming shortened V by 0 bases and J by 7 bases, and 15 bases separated the two germline ends. This CDR3 is 15 amino acids long. CDR3 in DNA: TGTGCCAGCAGCTTAGATGGGCGGGGGGCGCGTGGCTACACCTTC. It encodes CASSLDGRGARGYTF.

The chain combines TRBV18 with TRBJ2-4; D perhaps matches TRBD2 (5 bases). Germline V CDR1 and CDR2: KGHSH, LQKENI. The V and J ends lost 2 bases and 5 bases respectively, with 7 bases between them. This CDR3 contains 13 residues. In nucleotides, the CDR3 is TGTGCCAGCTCACCAGCCGGGGAAAACATTCAGTACTTC. This encodes CASSPAGENIQYF.

The J gene is TRBJ2-3, the V gene TRBV9, with D hard to call. Trimming removed 2 bases from V and 5 bases from J, with 9 bases in between. There are 13 residues in the CDR3. Germline CDR1 is SGDLS and CDR2 is YYNGEE. This CDR3 reads CASSVAGRDTQYF. The CDR3 DNA is TGTGCCAGCAGCGTCGCTGGGCGAGATACGCAGTATTTT.

This clone was counted only a few times. The chain employs TRBV3-1 (or the pseudogene TRBV3-2) and TRBJ1-2; a possible D gene is TRBD1 (6 bases). With 4 bases removed from V and 7 bases from J, the gap between germline ends came to 16 bases. The CDR3 contains 14 residues. Looked up from germline, CDR1 is LGHDT and CDR2 is YNNKEL (reference sequence). The CDR3 reads CASSLGQLEGGYTF. CDR3 nucleotides: TGTGCCAGCAGCCTTGGACAGCTTGAGGGTGGCTACACCTTC.

The chain uses TRBV19 and TRBJ1-5, with D possibly matching TRBD1 (5 bases). The V and J ends lost 3 bases and 5 bases respectively, with 11 bases between them. The CDR3 spans 14 residues. Germline CDR1 LNHDA, CDR2 SQIVND (reference sequence). DNA for the CDR3: TGTGCCAGTAGTATCCGGCAGGGCCATCAGCCCCAGCATTTT. This gives the protein CASSIRQGHQPQHF.

The rearrangement links TRBV4-1 to TRBJ1-1; a weak D match, TRBD1 (5 bases). Germline V gene lookup returns CDR1 MGHRA and CDR2 YSYEKL. This CDR3 spans 15 amino acids. The V and J ends lost 2 bases and 2 bases respectively, with 12 bases between them. CDR3 protein: CASSQITTANTEAFF. In DNA, the CDR3 is TGCGCCAGCAGCCAAATCACGACAGCAAACACTGAAGCTTTCTTT.

This rearrangement joins TRBV6-6 to TRBJ2-3; 9 bases are a match to TRBD2. The CDR3 contains 16 residues. From germline, CDR1 is MNHNY and CDR2 SVGAGI (reference sequence). V was clipped by 5 bases and J by 6 bases; unmatched bases: 12. CDR3 in amino acids: CASSRGRREGPDTQYF. The DNA of the CDR3 is TGTGCCAGCAGTAGGGGGCGGCGGGAGGGCCCGGATACGCAGTATTTT.